This T cell receptor beta chain was retrieved from a study of cytomegalovirus exposure and HLA in healthy donors. Both 60 Vbeta primers and 13 Jbeta primers went into the PCR. Repertoires were generated with immunoSEQ multiplex PCR, while TCRdb's copy carries only in-frame clones and drops some. This table holds 100,000 to 150,000 clones. The CDR3 is made up of 15 amino acids. CDR1 is SEHNR, CDR2 FQNEAQ, per germline (reference sequence). Trimming cost V 5 bases and J 6 bases; bases outside gene matches: 10. The TCR was taken from a man aged 40-49 years in good health and CMV-seronegative. The sample consisted of PBMCs. This chain joins TRBV7-9 and TRBJ1-2; 9 bases are a match to TRBD1. In nucleotides, the CDR3 is TGTGCCAGCAGCCTCGCCGGGACAGGGATTGATGGCTACACCTTC. Protein: CASSLAGTGIDGYTF.